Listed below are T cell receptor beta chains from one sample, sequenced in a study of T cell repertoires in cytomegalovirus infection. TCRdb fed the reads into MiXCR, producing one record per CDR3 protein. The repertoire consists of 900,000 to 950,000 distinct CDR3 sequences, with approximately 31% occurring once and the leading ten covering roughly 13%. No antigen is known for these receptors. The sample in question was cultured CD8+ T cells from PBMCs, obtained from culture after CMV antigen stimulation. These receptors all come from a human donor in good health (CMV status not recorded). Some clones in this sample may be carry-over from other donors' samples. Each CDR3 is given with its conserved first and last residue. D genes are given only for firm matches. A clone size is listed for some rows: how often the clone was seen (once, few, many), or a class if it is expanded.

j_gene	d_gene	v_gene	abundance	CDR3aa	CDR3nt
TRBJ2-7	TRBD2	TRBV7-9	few	CASSLPRQGAGGSYEQYF	TGTGCCAGCAGCTTACCACGCCAAGGAGCGGGGGGCTCCTACGAGCAGTACTTC
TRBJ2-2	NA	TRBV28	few	CASSSLGNTGELFF	TGTGCCAGCAGTTCTCTCGGGAACACCGGGGAGCTGTTTTTT
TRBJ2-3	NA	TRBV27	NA	CASSKQAVTDTQYF	TGTGCCAGCAGCAAACAGGCAGTCACAGATACGCAGTATTTT
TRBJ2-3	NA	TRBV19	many	CASNPSGLRTDTQYF	TGTGCCAGTAACCCCTCGGGACTTCGCACAGATACGCAGTATTTT
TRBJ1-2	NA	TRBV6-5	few	CASSYSPDSPYGYTF	TGTGCCAGCAGTTACTCGCCCGACTCGCCCTATGGCTACACCTTC
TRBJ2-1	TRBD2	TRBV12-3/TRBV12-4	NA	CATSTSGGPDEQFF	TGTGCCACCTCGACTAGCGGGGGGCCCGATGAGCAGTTCTTC
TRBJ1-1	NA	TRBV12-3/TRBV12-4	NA	CASSLTLPGVEAFF	TGTGCCAGCAGTTTGACGCTCCCGGGTGTTGAAGCTTTCTTT
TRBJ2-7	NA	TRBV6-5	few	CASSYSKVGRGYEQYF	TGTGCCAGCAGTTACTCGAAAGTGGGCAGGGGCTACGAGCAGTACTTC
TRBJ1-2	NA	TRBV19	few	CASSSSHGYTF	TGTGCCAGTAGTTCCAGCCATGGCTACACCTTC
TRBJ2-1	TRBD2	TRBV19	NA	CASSIAGGDNEQFF	TGTGCCAGTAGTATAGCGGGGGGGGACAATGAGCAGTTCTTC
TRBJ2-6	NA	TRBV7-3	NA	CASSFGGSGANVLTF	TGTGCCAGCAGCTTTGGGGGGTCTGGGGCCAACGTCCTGACTTTC
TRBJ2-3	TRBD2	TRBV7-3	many	CASSLLAGGNTDTQYF	TGTGCCAGCAGCTTGCTAGCGGGGGGGAACACAGATACGCAGTATTTT
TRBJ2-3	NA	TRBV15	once	CATSTTLSTTGFSTDTQYF	TGTGCCACCAGCACGACCCTGTCTACTACAGGGTTCAGCACAGATACGCAGTATTTT
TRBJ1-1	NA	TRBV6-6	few	CASSYEQTINTEAFF	TGTGCCAGCAGTTACGAACAGACTATAAACACTGAAGCTTTCTTT